These 25 T cell receptor beta chains were sequenced from one sample in a study of blood T cell repertoires in COVID-19. Sequencing used immunoSEQ multiplex PCR; TCRdb keeps in-frame clones, though not all of them. Here the sample spans fewer than 150,000 clones, under 85% being singletons. The specimen was peripheral blood. These receptors were obtained from a human donor in a cohort sampled during active COVID-19.

The chain uses TRBV5-1 and TRBJ1-3; D is ambiguous. CDR1 SGHRS and CDR2 YFSETQ come from the germline V gene. This CDR3 has 16 amino acids. Between the trimmed V and J ends, which lost 0 bases and 0 bases, there was a span of 10 bases. The CDR3 DNA reads as TGCGCCAGCAGCTTGGCTCCGGGTAACTCTGGAAACACCATATATTTT. As protein: CASSLAPGNSGNTIYF.

The CDR3 here is CASRGTSSYGYTF. CDR3 bases: TGTGCCAGCAGGGGGACATCCTCCTATGGCTACACCTTC. The genes are TRBV7-9 and TRBJ1-2; D perhaps matches TRBD1 (6 bases). CDR1 is SEHNR, CDR2 FQNEAQ, per germline (reference sequence). The germline V and J ends were trimmed by 6 bases and 4 bases, with 12 bases remaining between them. The CDR3 sequence is 13 residues long. Looking up the rest from reference TRBV7-9 and TRBJ1-2 gives the full variable domain: DTGVSQNPRHKITKRGQNVTFRCDPISEHNRLYWYRQTLGQGPEFLTYFQNEAQLEKSRLLSDRFSAERPKGSFSTLEIQRTEQGDSAMYLCASRGTSSYGYTFGSGTRLTVV.

This rearrangement joins TRBV28 to TRBJ1-6, with D possibly being TRBD1 (5 bases). From germline, CDR1 is MDHEN and CDR2 SYDVKM. Trimming stripped 9 bases from V and 9 bases from J, with 15 bases between. The CDR3 contains 13 residues. CDR3 coding DNA: TGTGCCAGTCATATAAGGGGCACTTCACCCCTCCACTTT. It encodes CASHIRGTSPLHF.

The J gene is TRBJ2-5, the V gene TRBV5-4, with D hard to call. The CDR3 totals 13 residues. The germline V gene has CDR1 SGHNT and CDR2 YYREEE (reference sequence). V lost 0 bases, J lost 3 bases, and 6 bases lay in between. The DNA for the CDR3 is TGTGCCAGCAGCTTGGCCCTTAAAGAGACCCAGTACTTC. Its protein product is CASSLALKETQYF.

This chain joins TRBV19 and TRBJ2-1, with 10 nucleotides matching TRBD1. J gave up 9 bases and V 5 bases, and 10 bases lay outside the gene matches. Germline V gene sequence: CDR1 LNHDA, CDR2 SQIVND (reference sequence). This CDR3 has 15 residues. CDR3 in amino acids: CASSPDLGQGFEQFF. DNA for the CDR3: TGTGCCAGTAGTCCCGACTTGGGACAGGGGTTTGAGCAGTTCTTC.

The rearrangement uses TRBV20-1 and TRBJ1-5; TRBD1 might be the D (5 bases). The V end lost 3 bases, the J end lost 4 bases, and 13 bases lay between the germline ends. CDR1 is DFQATT and CDR2 is SNEGSKA in the germline V gene (reference sequence). This CDR3 has 14 residues. CDR3 nucleotide sequence: TGCAGTGCTAGTCGGGTCGGGGGGAATCAGCCCCAGCATTTT. It codes for CSASRVGGNQPQHF.

This chain connects TRBV5-5 to TRBJ2-1; TRBD2 matches at 9 bases. Trimming took 4 bases from V and 2 from J; bases not matched to a gene: 7. This CDR3 is built from 16 residues. The germline gives CDR1 SGHKS, CDR2 YYEKEE (reference sequence). The chain's CDR3 is CASSPSGGGAYNEQFF. For the CDR3, the DNA is TGTGCCAGCAGCCCGTCGGGCGGGGGGGCCTACAATGAGCAGTTCTTC.

This rearrangement joins TRBV14 to TRBJ2-3, with a possible D match to TRBD1 (5 bases). The CDR3 is 15 residues long. V shed 0 bases and J shed 2 bases, with 9 bases lying between them. Looked up from germline, CDR1 is SGHDN and CDR2 is FVKESK. CDR3 residues: CASSQDIGDTDTQYF. The CDR3 nucleotides are TGTGCCAGCAGCCAAGATATAGGGGACACAGATACGCAGTATTTT.

The V call is TRBV24-1, the J call TRBJ2-5, with TRBD2 as a possible D gene (5 bases). Germline V CDR1 and CDR2: KGHDR, SFDVKD. The V end was cut by 0 bases, the J end by 2 bases, with 9 bases between. This CDR3 contains 15 residues. The CDR3 protein is CATSDLYGNQETQYF. As DNA, the CDR3 is TGTGCCACCAGTGATTTGTACGGGAATCAAGAGACCCAGTACTTC.

The gene calls are TRBV21-1 and TRBJ2-2; the D call of TRBD2 is as the table states it, not checked on the DNA. TRBV21-1 is a pseudogene segment. This CDR3 spans 19 amino acids. CDR3 nucleotides: TGTGCCAGCAGCAAGGTCCCGCGGGGGGCATACTTTCAGACCGGGGAGCTGTTTTTT. Translation: CASSKVPRGAYFQTGELFF.

This CDR3 is CASTRQGANEKLFF. In DNA, the CDR3 is TGTGCCAGCACTAGACAGGGCGCTAATGAAAAACTGTTTTTT. The genes are TRBV2 and TRBJ1-4, with 7 bases that match TRBD1. The V gene end was trimmed by 7 bases and the J gene end by 3 bases; junction bases not matched to a gene: 5. In germline, CDR1 is SNHLY, CDR2 FYNNEI. The CDR3 has 14 amino acids. Supplemented by reference TRBV2 and TRBJ1-4, the full variable domain reads EPEVTQTPSHQVTQMGQEVILRCVPISNHLYFYWYRQILGQKVEFLVSFYNNEISEKSEIFDDQFSVERPDGSNFTLKIRSTKLEDSAMYFCASTRQGANEKLFFGSGTQLSVL.

The chain couples TRBV25-1 to TRBJ2-7; TRBD1 aligns across 9 bases. The germline V gene has CDR1 MGHDK and CDR2 SYGVNS. The trim removed 4 bases at V and 3 bases at J, leaving 7 bases unmatched. This CDR3 comprises 15 residues. The CDR3 loop reads CASSGATGGDYEQYF. The CDR3 DNA reads as TGTGCCAGCAGTGGAGCGACAGGGGGGGACTACGAGCAGTACTTC.

This rearrangement joins TRBV5-4 to TRBJ1-6, with TRBD1 matching 8 bases. V dropped 1 base and J dropped 6; count of bases not matched to a gene: 6. Germline assignment: CDR1 SGHNT and CDR2 YYREEE (reference sequence). This CDR3 contains 16 residues. For the CDR3, the DNA is TGTGCCAGCAGCTTGAGCAGGGGGCGGGTTAATTCACCCCTCCACTTT. Translation: CASSLSRGRVNSPLHF.

The chain employs TRBV27 and TRBJ2-2; perhaps TRBD1 as D (6 bases). CDR3 length: 14 residues. The germline V and J ends were trimmed by 5 bases and 3 bases, with 10 bases remaining between them. Germline V gene lookup returns CDR1 MNHEY and CDR2 SMNVEV (reference sequence). The CDR3 DNA is TGTGCCAGCAGTGGCAGGGGTTACACCGGGGAGCTGTTTTTT. Its translation: CASSGRGYTGELFF.

The chain couples TRBV2 to TRBJ1-2, with D unclear. V was shortened by 3 bases and J by 1 base, with 18 bases between the two germline ends. Germline values: CDR1 SNHLY, CDR2 FYNNEI. The CDR3 sequence is 17 residues long. CDR3 amino acids: CASSESAPLQFNYGYTF. The CDR3 nucleotides are TGTGCCAGCAGTGAGAGCGCCCCACTACAATTTAACTATGGCTACACCTTC.

The count of this clone is one. The V call is TRBV19, the J call TRBJ2-2; TRBD1 might be the D (6 bases). The length of the CDR3 is 17 residues. V lost 3 bases to trimming and J lost 3 bases, with 17 bases between them. The germline CDR1 and CDR2 sequences are LNHDA and SQIVND (reference sequence). CDR3 sequence: CASSIPTGPLDTGELFF. In DNA, the CDR3 is TGTGCCAGTAGTATCCCCACAGGGCCCCTCGACACCGGGGAGCTGTTTTTT.

The chain couples TRBV7-2 to TRBJ1-1; maybe TRBD1 (5 bases). V gave up 4 bases and J gave up 4 bases, with 19 bases separating them. CDR3 size: 16 residues. The germline V gene encodes CDR1 SGHTA and CDR2 FQGNSA. CDR3 nucleotides: TGTGCCAGCAGCTCAAACGGGGGTGAATGGGGCACTGAAGCTTTCTTT. Amino acid sequence: CASSSNGGEWGTEAFF.

The chain has TRBV19 and TRBJ1-1; possible D gene TRBD1, 5 bases. The V end was cut by 6 bases, the J end by 3 bases, with 14 bases between. Germline-derived CDR1 and CDR2 are LNHDA and SQIVND (reference sequence). CDR3 length: 14 amino acids. The CDR3 DNA follows: TGTGCCAGTAGGGGACTTTTTGGGGACACTGAAGCTTTCTTT. Translating gives CASRGLFGDTEAFF.

The J gene is TRBJ2-7, the V gene TRBV3-1 (or the pseudogene TRBV3-2), with D perhaps matching TRBD1 (6 bases). The V gene lost 1 base and the J gene lost 0 bases, with 10 bases spanning the gap. Germline CDR1 and CDR2: LGHDT and YNNKEL (reference sequence). There are 15 residues in the CDR3. CDR3 protein: CASSQVGGPSYEQYF. CDR3 DNA sequence: TGTGCCAGCAGCCAAGTTGGGGGCCCCTCCTACGAGCAGTACTTC.

V usage is TRBV7-9 and J usage is TRBJ2-5; 11 bases are shared with TRBD2. The CDR3 sequence is 14 residues long. The germline V gene has CDR1 SEHNR and CDR2 FQNEAQ (reference sequence). Trimming cost V 5 bases and J 4 bases; bases outside gene matches: 3. The CDR3 sequence is CASSPTSGGETQYF. CDR3 DNA: TGTGCCAGCAGCCCTACTAGCGGGGGAGAGACCCAGTACTTC.

The table lists this clone with a few counts. The CDR3 loop is CASSLEGQGNTGELFF. Written as DNA, the CDR3 is TGCGCCAGCAGCCTTGAGGGACAGGGTAACACCGGGGAGCTGTTTTTT. This chain connects TRBV4-3 to TRBJ2-2; TRBD1 matches at 9 bases. This CDR3 has 16 amino acids. The V gene end was trimmed by 4 bases and the J gene end by 2 bases; junction bases not matched to a gene: 5. Germline loops: CDR1 LGHNA, CDR2 YSLEER.

The chain is built from TRBV9 and TRBJ2-1; D is perhaps TRBD2 (6 bases). Germline V CDR1 and CDR2: SGDLS, YYNGEE. Trimming removed 2 bases at V and 7 bases at J, with 13 bases between. The CDR3 length is 14 residues. Written as DNA, the CDR3 is TGTGCCAGCAGCGTCACGGGGGTCCATAATGAGCAGTTCTTC. It encodes CASSVTGVHNEQFF.

The J gene is TRBJ1-2, the V gene TRBV24-1; D is uncertain. The CDR3 sequence is 12 residues long. The V and J ends lost 4 bases and 7 bases respectively, with 9 bases between them. The germline V gene encodes CDR1 KGHDR and CDR2 SFDVKD. The CDR3 DNA follows: TGTGCCACCAGTGACTCAGCTAGTGGCTACACCTTC. This codes for CATSDSASGYTF.

CDR3 coding DNA: TGTGCCAGCAGCCCGGGGATTCTTGGTCAGTACTTC. This encodes CASSPGILGQYF. This chain connects TRBV7-8 to TRBJ2-4, with D perhaps matching TRBD2 (5 bases). V was clipped by 5 bases and J by 12 bases, with 14 bases between them. The germline gives CDR1 SGHVS, CDR2 FQNEAQ. This CDR3 has 12 amino acids.

The J gene is TRBJ1-6, the V gene TRBV27; 7 bases map to TRBD1. In germline, CDR1 is MNHEY, CDR2 SMNVEV (reference sequence). V was pared by 7 bases and J by 11 bases, with 14 bases of the junction left unmatched. The CDR3 is 15 amino acids. The CDR3: CASTPRGQGSPPLHF. For the CDR3, the DNA is TGTGCCAGCACCCCGAGGGGGCAGGGATCCCCACCCCTCCACTTT.